The 31 T cell receptor beta chains presented below share a single source sample, sequenced in a study of CXCR3-negative and CXCR3-positive naive CD8 T cells. Researchers prepared the TRB cDNA libraries using 5' RACE with UMI labels. TCRdb re-called the 5' RACE reads and catalogs CDR3 proteins one per entry, DNA excluded. This sample contains 56,000 or so distinct CDR3 sequences. The source material was memory CD8+ T cells from blood. Receptors were obtained from a human donor in good health. Some clones in this sample may be carry-over from other donors' samples.

The chain recombines TRBV5-1 with TRBJ1-2; TCRdb designates TRBD1, a call that cannot be tested without DNA. The CDR3 contains 18 residues. Germline V CDR1 and CDR2: SGHRS, YFSETQ. Here the CDR3 reads CASSLGSPTGGRSYGYTF.

The chain has TRBV29-1 and TRBJ2-3; with no DNA, the TCRdb D assignment of TRBD2 cannot be verified. CDR1 is SQVTM and CDR2 is ANQGSEA in the germline V gene. The CDR3 length is 17 residues. Here the CDR3 reads CSAASGRAGPNTDTQYF.

CDR3 residues: CSAQWEDTQYF. This chain links TRBV29-1 with TRBJ2-3; TCRdb's assignment of TRBD1 cannot be checked, as there is no DNA. The CDR3 runs 11 residues. Germline CDR1 and CDR2: SQVTM and ANQGSEA.

The CDR3 here is CSARGGSLANTGELFF. The chain couples TRBV20-1 to TRBJ2-2; TCRdb lists TRBD1, though no DNA is available to test this call. There are 16 residues in the CDR3. Germline V lookup: CDR1 DFQATT, CDR2 SNEGSKA (reference sequence).

The V call is TRBV14, the J call TRBJ2-7; TCRdb's assignment of TRBD1 cannot be checked, as there is no DNA. Germline V gene lookup returns CDR1 SGHDN and CDR2 FVKESK. This CDR3 comprises 16 residues. The CDR3 loop reads CASSQAPRTATYEQYF. The complete variable domain, with remaining parts taken from reference TRBV14 and TRBJ2-7, reads EAGVTQFPSHSVIEKGQTVTLRCDPISGHDNLYWYRRVMGKEIKFLLHFVKESKQDESGMPNNRFLAERTGGTYSTLKVQPAELEDSGVYFCASSQAPRTATYEQYFGPGTRLTVT.

V is TRBV29-1 and J is TRBJ2-1; TCRdb names TRBD1, which stays unverified in the absence of DNA. The CDR3 spans 11 residues. CDR1 is SQVTM, CDR2 ANQGSEA, per germline. CDR3 region: CSVVQGPEQFF.

The rearrangement links TRBV7-9 to TRBJ1-1. Looked up from germline, CDR1 is SEHNR and CDR2 is FQNEAQ (reference sequence). The CDR3 has 17 amino acids. CDR3 sequence reads: CASSLVYELGENTEAFF.

The rearrangement joins TRBV25-1 to TRBJ1-4; without DNA, the TCRdb call of TRBD1 cannot be checked. Germline V gene lookup returns CDR1 MGHDK and CDR2 SYGVNS. This CDR3 comprises 16 residues. The CDR3 is CAASPGQESPNEKLFF.

The chain employs TRBV7-9 and TRBJ1-1. Germline V CDR1 and CDR2: SEHNR, FQNEAQ (reference sequence). This CDR3 spans 15 amino acids. CDR3 residues: CASSISSVQSGEAFF. Using reference TRBV7-9 and TRBJ1-1 for the parts outside the CDR3, the full variable domain is DTGVSQNPRHKITKRGQNVTFRCDPISEHNRLYWYRQTLGQGPEFLTYFQNEAQLEKSRLLSDRFSAERPKGSFSTLEIQRTEQGDSAMYLCASSISSVQSGEAFFGQGTRLTVV.

The genes are TRBV24-1 and TRBJ2-1; TCRdb selects TRBD2, and the lack of DNA leaves this call unchecked. Germline V gene sequence: CDR1 KGHDR, CDR2 SFDVKD. The CDR3 consists of 15 residues. This CDR3 reads CATSERTSGINEQFF.

CDR3 protein: CASSPPTRQGITEAFF. The chain has TRBV6-5 and TRBJ1-1; lacking DNA, the TRBD1 call made by TCRdb goes unchecked. The germline V gene has CDR1 MNHEY and CDR2 SVGAGI. This CDR3 is built from 16 residues.

V usage is TRBV10-3 and J usage is TRBJ2-2; there is no DNA to check the TCRdb D call of TRBD1. In germline, CDR1 is ENHRY, CDR2 SYGVKD. This CDR3 has 15 amino acids. CDR3 sequence reads: CAISSPGQGAGELFF.

V and J are TRBV28 and TRBJ2-7. The CDR3 spans 11 residues. Germline V gene data show CDR1 as MDHEN and CDR2 as SYDVKM. CDR3 amino acids: CATRQYHEQYF.

The rearrangement links TRBV7-8 to TRBJ2-2; TCRdb lists TRBD1, though no DNA is available to test this call. Germline V gives CDR1 SGHVS, CDR2 FQNEAQ. The CDR3 totals 17 residues. The CDR3 region is CASSLGNGGANTGELFF.

The chain's CDR3 is CASSGPGTEAFF. The gene calls are TRBV12-3 or TRBV12-4 and TRBJ1-1. The CDR3 extends over 12 amino acids.

CDR3 in amino acids: CASSHRGLTDTQYF. The chain employs TRBV2 and TRBJ2-3; TCRdb's D call, TRBD1, is unchecked because there is no DNA. The CDR3 is 14 residues long. Germline-derived CDR1 and CDR2 are SNHLY and FYNNEI.

The chain recombines TRBV29-1 with TRBJ2-1; without DNA, the TCRdb call of TRBD2 cannot be checked. The length of the CDR3 is 14 residues. CDR1 SQVTM and CDR2 ANQGSEA come from the germline V gene. The CDR3 protein is CSVVAGGIYNEQFF.

The chain employs TRBV7-1 and TRBJ2-3. TRBV7-1 is designated an ORF whose function remains uncertain. The CDR3 loop spans 15 amino acids. The CDR3 protein is CASSSRLTFTDTQYF.

The gene calls are TRBV28 and TRBJ1-6. CDR3 length: 17 amino acids. CDR1 is MDHEN, CDR2 SYDVKM, per germline. CDR3 protein: CASSLSRIHSYNSPLHF.

The rearrangement uses TRBV12-3 or TRBV12-4 and TRBJ2-5; TCRdb's assignment of TRBD2 cannot be checked, as there is no DNA. The length of the CDR3 is 16 residues. CDR3 amino acids: CASRGLAGGRRETQYF.

The chain recombines TRBV29-1 with TRBJ1-4. The CDR3 totals 13 residues. Germline-derived CDR1 and CDR2 are SQVTM and ANQGSEA. The CDR3 region is CSVYTGTNEKLFF. Looking up the rest from reference TRBV29-1 and TRBJ1-4 gives the full variable domain: SAVISQKPSRDICQRGTSLTIQCQVDSQVTMMFWYRQQPGQSLTLIATANQGSEATYESGFVIDKFPISRPNLTFSTLTVSNMSPEDSSIYLCSVYTGTNEKLFFGSGTQLSVL.

The chain has TRBV12-3 or TRBV12-4 and TRBJ2-1; TCRdb lists TRBD1, though no DNA is available to test this call. The CDR3 runs 15 residues. The CDR3 loop is CASSSQGTAYNEQFF.

This clonotype shows up as large (0.1 to 1%) by frequency. The rearrangement links TRBV12-2 to TRBJ2-1; TCRdb's D call, TRBD1, is unchecked because there is no DNA. TRBV12-2 is marked as a pseudogene. The CDR3 contains 16 residues. CDR3 protein: CASRCPMRASYNEQFF.

This rearrangement joins TRBV6-2 or TRBV6-3 to TRBJ2-7; TCRdb proposes TRBD2, but this gene call is untestable without DNA. CDR3 size: 15 residues. Germline CDR1 MNHEY, CDR2 SVGEGT. The CDR3 protein is CASSSRLAGDYEQYF.

This chain links TRBV7-9 with TRBJ2-1; the D gene TCRdb calls, TRBD1, cannot be checked with no DNA. The germline V gene has CDR1 SEHNR and CDR2 FQNEAQ (reference sequence). This CDR3 has 18 residues. The CDR3 loop is CASSLEGPGGGTYNEQFF.

The genes are TRBV20-1 and TRBJ2-5; TCRdb outputs TRBD1, but without DNA this stays unchecked. CDR3 length: 15 amino acids. Germline CDR1 reads DFQATT; CDR2 reads SNEGSKA (reference sequence). CDR3 protein: CSALPGQGRQETQYF.

The chain is built from TRBV7-6 and TRBJ2-7. Germline-derived CDR1 and CDR2 are SGHVS and FNYEAQ. The CDR3 loop spans 13 amino acids. The CDR3 protein is CASSYEFPYEQYF.

The chain couples TRBV7-3 to TRBJ1-1; the D call of TRBD1 rests on TCRdb alone, since no DNA is present to check it. Germline-derived CDR1 and CDR2 are SGHTA and FQGTGA. The CDR3 length is 13 residues. The CDR3 region is CASSPGTGDEAFF.

The chain is built from TRBV20-1 and TRBJ2-1. CDR1 and CDR2 from the germline V gene are DFQATT and SNEGSKA (reference sequence). CDR3 length: 15 residues. The CDR3 sequence is CSARDPETTYNEQFF.

This rearrangement joins TRBV15 to TRBJ2-1. CDR3 length equals 17 residues. Per germline, CDR1 LNHNV and CDR2 YYDKDF (reference sequence). This CDR3 reads CATSTTRSQDGHNEQFF.

J is TRBJ1-2 and V is TRBV29-1; TCRdb selects TRBD1, and the lack of DNA leaves this call unchecked. CDR1 SQVTM and CDR2 ANQGSEA come from the germline V gene. The CDR3 is made up of 14 amino acids. Here the CDR3 reads CSVETGIANYGYTF. The full variable domain, rest sourced from reference TRBV29-1 and TRBJ1-2, is SAVISQKPSRDICQRGTSLTIQCQVDSQVTMMFWYRQQPGQSLTLIATANQGSEATYESGFVIDKFPISRPNLTFSTLTVSNMSPEDSSIYLCSVETGIANYGYTFGSGTRLTVV.